These 27 T cell receptor beta chains share one sample of origin, sequenced in a study of blood T cell repertoires in COVID-19. Method: immunoSEQ multiplex PCR; TCRdb's copy keeps in-frame clones and lacks some. The sample contains 200,000 to 300,000 clones, about nine tenths of which appear only once. Sequencing input: peripheral blood. The receptors come from a man aged 60-69 years who had recovered from COVID-19.

Concerning this clone: This CDR3 is also generated by other DNA sequences in the sample. For the CDR3, the DNA is TGTGCCAGCAGTTCCGGACAGGGCTACGAGCAGTACTTC. It specifies CASSSGQGYEQYF. The V call is TRBV12-3 or TRBV12-4, the J call TRBJ2-7; 8 bases are shared with TRBD1. This CDR3 has 13 residues. Losses at the gene ends were 4 bases for V and 3 bases for J; bases not matched to a gene: 2.

The J gene is TRBJ2-5, the V gene TRBV2; TRBD1 aligns across 10 bases. The V segment lost 5 bases and the J segment 2 bases; nucleotides outside the gene matches: 2. Germline values: CDR1 SNHLY, CDR2 FYNNEI. The CDR3 sequence is 14 residues long. The CDR3 here is CASSKDRGQETQYF. CDR3 in DNA: TGTGCCAGCAGTAAGGACAGGGGGCAAGAGACCCAGTACTTC.

The chain combines TRBV6-5 with TRBJ1-4; the D gene is possibly TRBD1 (6 bases). Germline CDR1 and CDR2: MNHEY and SVGAGI. The CDR3 has 15 residues. Trimming took off 8 bases at V and 4 bases at J, with 17 bases between the two ends. CDR3 region: CASANQGLSNEKLFF. CDR3 bases: TGTGCCAGCGCAAACCAGGGGCTAAGTAATGAAAAACTGTTTTTT.

V and J are TRBV4-1 and TRBJ1-6; D uncertain. V was cut by 1 base and J by 9 bases, with 4 bases left in between. The CDR3 runs to 12 residues. CDR1 MGHRA and CDR2 YSYEKL come from the germline V gene. For the CDR3, the DNA is TGCGCCAGCAGCCAAGGGCTTTCACCCCTCCACTTT. Amino acid sequence: CASSQGLSPLHF.

This clone was detected once. The chain employs TRBV4-1 and TRBJ1-1; D is ambiguous. The CDR3 consists of 14 residues. Germline assignment: CDR1 MGHRA and CDR2 YSYEKL. Trimming pared 1 base from V and 0 bases from J, leaving 6 bases between. The CDR3: CASSQGAMNTEAFF. The CDR3 DNA reads TGCGCCAGCAGCCAAGGAGCGATGAACACTGAAGCTTTCTTT.

The chain is built from TRBV30 and TRBJ1-2; no clear D gene. In germline, CDR1 is GTSNPN, CDR2 SVGIG (reference sequence). The CDR3 has 14 amino acids. V was trimmed by 0 bases and J by 8 bases, leaving 16 bases between them. The CDR3 sequence is CAWSVTDPLYGYTF. In DNA form, the CDR3 reads TGTGCCTGGAGTGTAACTGATCCCTTATACGGCTACACCTTC.

This chain uses TRBV9 with TRBJ2-3; 16 nucleotides agree with TRBD2. Looked up from germline, CDR1 is SGDLS and CDR2 is YYNGEE. V gave up 0 bases and J gave up 1 base; unmatched junction bases: 5. The CDR3 extends over 19 amino acids. The CDR3 spells CASSVATGLAGGGTDTQYF. The CDR3 DNA reads TGTGCCAGCAGCGTAGCTACGGGACTAGCGGGGGGGGGCACAGATACGCAGTATTTT.

This chain links TRBV5-1 with TRBJ2-2; D is unresolved. V dropped 8 bases and J dropped 1 base, with 12 bases sitting between them. This CDR3 is built from 14 residues. Germline V gene sequence: CDR1 SGHRS, CDR2 YFSETQ. The CDR3 loop reads CASQESLNTGELFF. CDR3 coding DNA: TGCGCCAGTCAGGAATCTCTGAACACCGGGGAGCTGTTTTTT.

The chain couples TRBV27 to TRBJ2-1, with D perhaps matching TRBD1 (6 bases). The CDR3 runs to 14 residues. Germline CDR1 is MNHEY and CDR2 is SMNVEV (reference sequence). V lost 0 bases and J lost 3, with 6 bases in between. CDR3: CASSLSGGYNEQFF. CDR3 bases: TGTGCCAGCAGTTTATCAGGGGGCTACAATGAGCAGTTCTTC.

The rearrangement uses TRBV21-1 and TRBJ2-5; the DNA was not used to check the table's D call, TRBD2. TRBV21-1 is marked as a pseudogene. The CDR3 has 14 residues. The CDR3 nucleotides are TGTGCCAGCAGCACCCCGGGATCGCAAGAGACCCAGTACTTC. It is translated as CASSTPGSQETQYF.

The chain employs TRBV18 and TRBJ1-4; D gene uncertain. The V and J ends lost 3 bases and 7 bases respectively, with 15 bases between them. The CDR3 contains 15 residues. From germline, CDR1 is KGHSH and CDR2 LQKENI. The CDR3, as DNA: TGTGCCAGCTCACCCTCAAAAGGGAGTGCTGAAAAACTGTTTTTT. Its protein product is CASSPSKGSAEKLFF.

The chain joins TRBV3-1 (or the pseudogene TRBV3-2) to TRBJ2-7, with a possible D match to TRBD2 (6 bases). Trimming took off 3 bases at V and 3 bases at J, with 12 bases between the two ends. CDR1 and CDR2 (germline): LGHDT, YNNKEL (reference sequence). CDR3 size: 14 residues. The CDR3 DNA reads TGTGCCAGCAGCCAGGGAGTGGGGGGCTACGAGCAGTACTTC. Protein sequence: CASSQGVGGYEQYF.

The count of this clone is one. This chain uses TRBV30 with TRBJ2-7; TRBD2 aligns across 9 bases. The CDR3 runs 15 residues. Germline CDR1 GTSNPN, CDR2 SVGIG (reference sequence). Trimming at V came to 2 bases and at J to 2 bases, leaving 7 bases not matched to a gene. The CDR3 loop reads CAWSTSGGPAYEQYV. DNA of the CDR3: TGTGCCTGGAGTACCAGCGGGGGGCCAGCCTACGAGCAGTACGTC.

The chain employs TRBV5-4 and TRBJ1-2; 7 positions match TRBD1. The CDR3 is made up of 14 amino acids. The V gene's germline CDR1 is SGHNT and CDR2 YYREEE (reference sequence). J gave up 2 bases and V 2 bases, and 3 bases lay outside the gene matches. The CDR3 DNA reads TGTGCCAGCAGCTTCCCGACAGGGAACTATGGCTACACCTTC. Protein sequence: CASSFPTGNYGYTF.

The J gene is TRBJ2-1, the V gene TRBV11-2; D is possibly TRBD2 (5 bases). The V end lost 5 bases, the J end lost 6 bases, and 20 bases lay between the germline ends. From germline, CDR1 is SGHAT and CDR2 FQNNGV. This CDR3 is 16 amino acids long. In DNA, the CDR3 is TGTGCCAGCAGCGGTAGAGGGCCCCTGGTCGGCAATGAGCAGTTCTTC. This gives the protein CASSGRGPLVGNEQFF.

This chain joins TRBV11-2 and TRBJ1-1; D gene unclear. Germline V gene data show CDR1 as SGHAT and CDR2 as FQNNGV. This CDR3 comprises 12 residues. Trimming took 4 bases from V and 4 from J, leaving 7 bases between them. The chain's CDR3 is CASSYDFTEAFF. CDR3 bases: TGTGCCAGCAGCTATGACTTCACTGAAGCTTTCTTT. Full variable domain (rest looked up from reference TRBV11-2 and TRBJ1-1): EAGVAQSPRYKIIEKRQSVAFWCNPISGHATLYWYQQILGQGPKLLIQFQNNGVVDDSQLPKDRFSAERLKGVDSTLKIQPAKLEDSAVYLCASSYDFTEAFFGQGTRLTVV.

The chain's CDR3 is CASRELAGVRSGELFF. CDR3 sequence (DNA): TGTGCCAGCAGAGAACTAGCGGGGGTACGTTCCGGGGAGCTGTTTTTT. The V gene is TRBV2, the J gene TRBJ2-2; TRBD2 agrees at 11 bases. The trim removed 6 bases at V and 6 bases at J, leaving 9 bases unmatched. This CDR3 has 16 amino acids. From germline, CDR1 is SNHLY and CDR2 FYNNEI.

This clone was recorded only once. CDR3 protein: CASSEEQGRAYEQYF. The CDR3, as DNA: TGTGCCAGCAGTGAAGAACAGGGAAGGGCCTACGAGCAGTACTTC. The chain is built from TRBV6-1 and TRBJ2-7; D may be TRBD1 (6 bases). Germline V CDR1 and CDR2: MNHNS, SASEGT. The CDR3 consists of 15 residues. The V and J ends lost 1 base and 2 bases respectively, with 12 bases between them.

This clone was seen a handful of times. J is TRBJ2-6 and V is TRBV5-1, with 9 bases that match TRBD1. V shed 1 base and J 0 bases; nucleotides not matched to a gene: 8. The CDR3 covers 19 residues. Germline V CDR1 and CDR2: SGHRS, YFSETQ. The CDR3 sequence: CASSLKGQGGTSGANVLTF. As DNA, the CDR3 is TGCGCCAGCAGCTTGAAGGGACAGGGAGGCACCTCTGGGGCCAACGTCCTGACTTTC.

The CDR3 reads CASRPDRSSYNSPLHF. CDR3 in DNA: TGTGCCAGCAGACCCGACCGGAGCTCCTATAATTCACCCCTCCACTTT. This chain uses TRBV2 with TRBJ1-6, with no clear D. Germline V gene sequence: CDR1 SNHLY, CDR2 FYNNEI. The CDR3 totals 16 residues. V lost 6 bases to trimming and J lost 0 bases, with 12 bases between them.

The CDR3 protein is CASSPGTEGYEQYF. The DNA for the CDR3 is TGTGCCAGCAGCCCCGGGACAGAAGGCTACGAGCAGTACTTC. The gene calls are TRBV27 and TRBJ2-7; 7 bases agree with TRBD1. Germline CDR1 is MNHEY and CDR2 is SMNVEV (reference sequence). This CDR3 has 14 residues. V trimming: 6 bases; J trimming: 3 bases; junction bases outside the gene matches: 8.

In nucleotides, the CDR3 is TGTGCCAGCAGTGAGCGAACAAAACGGGGGCAGCCCCAGCATTTT. Translated, it gives CASSERTKRGQPQHF. The chain uses TRBV6-1 and TRBJ1-5; maybe TRBD1 (5 bases). V was pared by 3 bases and J by 7 bases, with 16 bases between. This CDR3 is built from 15 residues. Germline lookup yields CDR1 MNHNS and CDR2 SASEGT.

This clone was observed a single time. The V and J genes are TRBV24-1 and TRBJ2-1; 10 bases map to TRBD1. Losses at the gene ends were 10 bases for V and 4 bases for J; bases not matched to a gene: 9. CDR1 KGHDR and CDR2 SFDVKD come from the germline V gene. The CDR3 runs 15 residues. The CDR3 sequence is CATSTGDRGYNEQFF. The CDR3 DNA reads TGTGCCACGTCAACCGGGGACAGGGGTTACAATGAGCAGTTCTTC.

The chain combines TRBV5-1 with TRBJ2-1; D gene uncertain. V gave up 7 bases and J gave up 8 bases, with 16 bases separating them. Germline V lookup: CDR1 SGHRS, CDR2 YFSETQ. This CDR3 spans 13 amino acids. CDR3 residues: CASYRSGMDEQFF. In nucleotides, the CDR3 is TGCGCCAGCTACCGCTCAGGAATGGATGAGCAGTTCTTC.

The rearrangement uses TRBV5-1 and TRBJ2-7; 9 bases map to TRBD2. CDR1 and CDR2 (germline): SGHRS, YFSETQ. CDR3 length: 17 residues. V lost 0 bases and J lost 0; bases outside the gene matches: 7. CDR3 nucleotides: TGCGCCAGCAGCTTGGCCAACAGCGGGGGGTACTCCTACGAGCAGTACTTC. This sequence encodes CASSLANSGGYSYEQYF. Looking up the rest from reference TRBV5-1 and TRBJ2-7 gives the full variable domain: KAGVTQTPRYLIKTRGQQVTLSCSPISGHRSVSWYQQTPGQGLQFLFEYFSETQRNKGNFPGRFSGRQFSNSRSEMNVSTLELGDSALYLCASSLANSGGYSYEQYFGPGTRLTVT.

The rearrangement uses TRBV2 and TRBJ1-1; 10 bases match TRBD1. This CDR3 spans 15 amino acids. The germline V gene has CDR1 SNHLY and CDR2 FYNNEI. With V trimmed by 7 bases and J by 8 bases, 13 bases remained unmatched. The CDR3 region has the DNA TGTGCCAGCATCCCGTCCCTGGACAGGGGGTTAGAAGCTTTCTTT. Translation: CASIPSLDRGLEAFF.

The chain joins TRBV7-2 to TRBJ1-3; D unresolved. The length of the CDR3 is 16 residues. CDR1 and CDR2 from the germline V gene are SGHTA and FQGNSA. The V end lost 1 base, the J end lost 4 bases, and 14 bases lay between the germline ends. The CDR3 coding sequence is TGTGCCAGCAGCTTAGACAGCGGCCGGGCCGGAAACACCATATATTTT. This sequence encodes CASSLDSGRAGNTIYF.